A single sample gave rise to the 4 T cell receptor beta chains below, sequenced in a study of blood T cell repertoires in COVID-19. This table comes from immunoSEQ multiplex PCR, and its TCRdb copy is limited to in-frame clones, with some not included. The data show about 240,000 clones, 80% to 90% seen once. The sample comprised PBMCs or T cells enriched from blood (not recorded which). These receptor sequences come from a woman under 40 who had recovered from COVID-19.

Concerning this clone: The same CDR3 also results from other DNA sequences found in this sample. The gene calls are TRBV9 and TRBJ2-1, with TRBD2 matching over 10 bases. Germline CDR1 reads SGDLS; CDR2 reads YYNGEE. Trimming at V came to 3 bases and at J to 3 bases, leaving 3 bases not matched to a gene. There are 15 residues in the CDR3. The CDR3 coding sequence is TGTGCCAGCAGCGCAGGACTAGCGGACTACAATGAGCAGTTCTTC. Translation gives CASSAGLADYNEQFF.

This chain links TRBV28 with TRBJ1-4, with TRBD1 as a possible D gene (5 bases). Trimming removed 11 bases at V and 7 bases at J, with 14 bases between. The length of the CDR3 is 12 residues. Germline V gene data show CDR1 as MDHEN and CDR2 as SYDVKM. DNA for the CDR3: TGTGCCGGGGGGAATTTGGGTGAAAAACTGTTTTTT. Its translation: CAGGNLGEKLFF.

For the CDR3, the DNA is TGTGCCAGCAGCTGGACAGGGAGTGACCACGAGCAGTACTTC. Its protein product is CASSWTGSDHEQYF. The chain has TRBV11-3 and TRBJ2-7; 8 bases match TRBD1. Germline V gene data show CDR1 as SGHNT and CDR2 as YENEEA. There are 14 residues in the CDR3. The J segment lost 5 bases and the V segment lost 4 bases, leaving 7 bases of the junction unmatched.

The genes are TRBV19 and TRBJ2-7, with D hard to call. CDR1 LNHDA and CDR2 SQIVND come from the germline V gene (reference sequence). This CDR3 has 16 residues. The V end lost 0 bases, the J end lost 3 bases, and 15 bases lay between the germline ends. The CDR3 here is CASSIEYRSFHYEQYF. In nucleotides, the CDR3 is TGTGCCAGTAGTATAGAGTATAGAAGCTTTCACTACGAGCAGTACTTC.